The 30 T cell receptor beta chains presented below share a single source sample, sequenced in a study of beta chain features in type 1 diabetes. General study points: Moderately but significantly shorter TCRB CDR3s were found in Type 1 diabetes patients in all four CD4+ subsets.

Antigens for these TCRs are unknown. The whole isolated RNA underwent reverse transcription, so sequencing captured expressed TCRB transcripts. Sequencing used immunoSEQ multiplex PCR; TCRdb keeps in-frame clones, though not all of them. There are about 150,000 clones in the sample; less than 9.5% occur only once, and approximately 0.87% lies in the top ten. Sequenced sample: central memory CD4+ T cells from blood. The receptors shown here come from a woman aged 40-49 years with type 1 diabetes.

This sequence joins TRBV5-8 and TRBJ1-2; D is possibly TRBD1 (6 bases). The CDR3 totals 12 residues. The germline V gene encodes CDR1 SGHTS and CDR2 YDEGEE. The V gene lost 1 base and the J gene lost 7 bases, with 8 bases spanning the gap. CDR3: CASSLNRAGYTF. The CDR3 nucleotides read TGTGCCAGCAGCTTGAACAGGGCTGGCTACACCTTC.

This clone was observed a handful of times. The V gene is TRBV7-2, the J gene TRBJ1-5; 8 bases fit TRBD1. CDR3 length equals 14 residues. Losses at the gene ends were 11 bases for V and 7 bases for J; bases not matched to a gene: 13. Germline CDR1 and CDR2: SGHTA and FQGNSA. CDR3 DNA sequence: TGTGCCTCCGCATGGAGGACAGGGATACAGCCCCAGCATTTT. It codes for CASAWRTGIQPQHF. Combining the CDR3 with reference TRBV7-2 and TRBJ1-5 gives the whole variable domain GAGVSQSPSNKVTEKGKDVELRCDPISGHTALYWYRQSLGQGLEFLIYFQGNSAPDKSGLPSDRFSAERTGGSVSTLTIQRTQQEDSAVYLCASAWRTGIQPQHFGDGTRLSIL.

There are a few counts of this clone. V and J are TRBV7-9 and TRBJ1-3, with a possible D match to TRBD1 (5 bases). The CDR3 contains 16 residues. CDR1 and CDR2 from the germline V gene are SEHNR and FQNEAQ (reference sequence). V dropped 5 bases and J dropped 0 bases, with 14 bases sitting between them. CDR3 DNA sequence: TGTGCCAGCAGCCTACAGGCGGGAAGCTCTGGAAACACCATATATTTT. Residues: CASSLQAGSSGNTIYF.

The V gene is TRBV7-2, the J gene TRBJ1-2, with TRBD1 as a possible D gene (6 bases). Per the germline V gene, CDR1 is SGHTA and CDR2 is FQGNSA. V dropped 5 bases and J dropped 2 bases, with 15 bases sitting between them. The CDR3 extends over 15 amino acids. CDR3 protein: CASSTRQAPNYGYTF. CDR3 bases: TGTGCCAGCAGCACCCGACAGGCGCCAAACTATGGCTACACCTTC.

This chain links TRBV28 with TRBJ1-2; D unclear. This CDR3 has 15 amino acids. V gave up 2 bases and J gave up 5 bases, with 15 bases separating them. CDR1 is MDHEN and CDR2 is SYDVKM in the germline V gene. CDR3 loop: CASSLEGLLGYGYTF. CDR3 sequence (DNA): TGTGCCAGCAGTTTAGAGGGCCTCTTGGGGTATGGCTACACCTTC.

The gene calls are TRBV9 and TRBJ1-6; TRBD1 might be the D (6 bases). Trimming shortened V by 3 bases and J by 7 bases, and 14 bases separated the two germline ends. The CDR3 contains 15 residues. CDR1 is SGDLS, CDR2 YYNGEE, per germline. The CDR3 nucleotides read TGTGCCAGCAGCGGCACAGGGAGTAGGAATTCACCCCTCCACTTT. It is translated as CASSGTGSRNSPLHF.

The V call is TRBV18, the J call TRBJ2-3; D is ambiguous. The CDR3 covers 13 residues. V dropped 6 bases and J dropped 1 base, with 8 bases sitting between them. Looked up from germline, CDR1 is KGHSH and CDR2 is LQKENI. CDR3 nucleotide sequence: TGTGCCAGCTCCCCTACCCGCACAGATACGCAGTATTTT. Encoded protein: CASSPTRTDTQYF.

The CDR3 DNA follows: TGTGCCAGCAGCTCCCGGACGGGGGTTAGCACAGATACGCAGTATTTT. This gives the protein CASSSRTGVSTDTQYF. This chain connects TRBV9 to TRBJ2-3; TRBD2 might be the D (6 bases). Germline V CDR1 and CDR2: SGDLS, YYNGEE. Trimming cost V 4 bases and J 0 bases, with 15 bases left between them. The CDR3 spans 16 residues.

This chain joins TRBV5-1 and TRBJ1-2; 8 nucleotides match TRBD1. Germline V lookup: CDR1 SGHRS, CDR2 YFSETQ. The CDR3 runs 18 residues. V was pared by 5 bases and J by 2 bases, with 17 bases of the junction left unmatched. CDR3: CASRRTGQGLSLNYGYTF. In nucleotides, the CDR3 is TGCGCCAGCAGGAGAACAGGACAGGGCCTCTCCCTCAACTATGGCTACACCTTC. Drawing the rest from reference TRBV5-1 and TRBJ1-2, the complete variable domain is KAGVTQTPRYLIKTRGQQVTLSCSPISGHRSVSWYQQTPGQGLQFLFEYFSETQRNKGNFPGRFSGRQFSNSRSEMNVSTLELGDSALYLCASRRTGQGLSLNYGYTFGSGTRLTVV.

The genes are TRBV7-9 and TRBJ1-5, with D hard to call. The V end was cut by 3 bases, the J end by 7 bases, with 10 bases between. The CDR3 is 13 amino acids. Germline CDR1 SEHNR, CDR2 FQNEAQ (reference sequence). CDR3 bases: TGTGCCAGCAGCTTTATGGAGCGCCAGCCCCAGCATTTT. Amino acid sequence: CASSFMERQPQHF. The full variable domain, in which reference TRBV7-9 and TRBJ1-5 provide the parts outside the CDR3, is DTGVSQNPRHKITKRGQNVTFRCDPISEHNRLYWYRQTLGQGPEFLTYFQNEAQLEKSRLLSDRFSAERPKGSFSTLEIQRTEQGDSAMYLCASSFMERQPQHFGDGTRLSIL.

In nucleotides, the CDR3 is TGTGCCAGCAGCGTAGTCCCCGCCGGGACAGGGCGGGTTAGTACTGAAGCTTTCTTT. Its translation is CASSVVPAGTGRVSTEAFF. V gene TRBV9 combines with J gene TRBJ1-1; TRBD1 matches 9 bases. This CDR3 is 19 amino acids long. Germline trimming cut 0 bases from V and 5 bases from J; bases unmatched to any gene: 17. The germline CDR1 and CDR2 sequences are SGDLS and YYNGEE.

The V and J genes are TRBV5-1 and TRBJ1-1; D gene unclear. CDR1 and CDR2 (germline): SGHRS, YFSETQ. Trimming removed 5 bases from V and 3 bases from J, with 14 bases in between. CDR3 length: 14 amino acids. This CDR3 is CASRWVPLDTEAFF. In DNA form, the CDR3 reads TGCGCCAGCAGATGGGTTCCACTAGACACTGAAGCTTTCTTT.

The chain joins TRBV9 to TRBJ2-1; D is perhaps TRBD1 (6 bases). This CDR3 comprises 14 residues. With 0 bases removed from V and 4 bases from J, the gap between germline ends came to 8 bases. Germline V gives CDR1 SGDLS, CDR2 YYNGEE. DNA for the CDR3: TGTGCCAGCAGCGTAGGGACAGCTTACAATGAGCAGTTCTTC. Its protein product is CASSVGTAYNEQFF.

The CDR3 DNA is TGTGCCAGCAGCTTAGACGGTAGCGTACAGACCCAGTACTTC. Protein: CASSLDGSVQTQYF. V usage is TRBV9 and J usage is TRBJ2-5; D may be TRBD2 (5 bases). The CDR3 is 14 residues long. Germline V gene data show CDR1 as SGDLS and CDR2 as YYNGEE. V was pared by 4 bases and J by 6 bases, with 16 bases between.

Many counts were recorded for this clone. The chain uses TRBV29-1 and TRBJ2-5; TRBD2 matches at 11 bases. Unmatched junction bases numbered 9, after V lost 4 bases and J lost 5 bases. The CDR3 is made up of 15 amino acids. CDR1 SQVTM and CDR2 ANQGSEA come from the germline V gene. CDR3 nucleotides: TGCAGCGTTGCCCTACAGACTAGCGGGATTGAGACCCAGTACTTC. As protein: CSVALQTSGIETQYF. The full variable domain, rest sourced from reference TRBV29-1 and TRBJ2-5, is SAVISQKPSRDICQRGTSLTIQCQVDSQVTMMFWYRQQPGQSLTLIATANQGSEATYESGFVIDKFPISRPNLTFSTLTVSNMSPEDSSIYLCSVALQTSGIETQYFGPGTRLLVL.

The V gene is TRBV7-6, the J gene TRBJ2-5; D may be TRBD2 (6 bases). V was clipped by 3 bases and J by 5 bases, with 16 bases between them. Germline V lookup: CDR1 SGHVS, CDR2 FNYEAQ. The CDR3 runs to 15 residues. CDR3 DNA: TGTGCCAGCAGCTTCGATCCGGGAGCGGTGGAGACCCAGTACTTC. It specifies CASSFDPGAVETQYF.

The J gene is TRBJ1-5, the V gene TRBV5-1; weak D call: TRBD1 (6 bases). The CDR3 is 16 residues long. Trimming stripped 3 bases from V and 2 bases from J, with 15 bases between. Germline assignment: CDR1 SGHRS and CDR2 YFSETQ. The CDR3 coding sequence is TGCGCCAGCAGCTGGGGGCCGGGGGGGGGCAATCAGCCCCAGCATTTT. This sequence encodes CASSWGPGGGNQPQHF.

Only a few counts were recorded for this clone. The gene calls are TRBV7-3 and TRBJ2-2; maybe TRBD1 (6 bases). The germline V gene encodes CDR1 SGHTA and CDR2 FQGTGA. The ends were cut back, 5 bases at V and 6 bases at J, with 13 bases in the middle. The CDR3 covers 14 residues. The CDR3 spells CASSPQNRAGELFF. The CDR3 region has the DNA TGTGCCAGCAGCCCCCAAAACAGGGCCGGGGAGCTGTTTTTT.

V gene TRBV4-1 combines with J gene TRBJ2-2, with TRBD2 matching over 7 bases. The CDR3 totals 17 residues. The germline CDR1 and CDR2 sequences are MGHRA and YSYEKL. Unmatched junction bases numbered 10, after V lost 1 base and J lost 5 bases. In DNA, the CDR3 is TGCGCCAGCAGCCAAGGGGGTCGGGGAGGGCGTACCGGGGAGCTGTTTTTT. Protein sequence: CASSQGGRGGRTGELFF.

This clone was seen a few times. J is TRBJ1-2 and V is TRBV30, with D tentatively TRBD1 (6 bases). This CDR3 has 16 residues. Germline V gene lookup returns CDR1 GTSNPN and CDR2 SVGIG (reference sequence). V lost 3 bases and J lost 1, with 18 bases in between. The CDR3: CAWRENRQAINYGYTF. In nucleotides, the CDR3 is TGTGCCTGGAGGGAAAACCGACAGGCGATTAACTATGGCTACACCTTC.

This sequence joins TRBV30 and TRBJ2-2; 8 bases line up with TRBD2. V shed 2 bases and J 4 bases; nucleotides not matched to a gene: 6. Germline CDR1 reads GTSNPN; CDR2 reads SVGIG (reference sequence). The CDR3 is 15 residues long. The CDR3 DNA sequence: TGTGCCTGGAGTATGCCCCTAGCGGGCACCGGGGAGCTGTTTTTT. Its translation: CAWSMPLAGTGELFF.

This chain connects TRBV5-1 to TRBJ2-1, with 7 nucleotides matching TRBD1. Germline V CDR1 and CDR2: SGHRS, YFSETQ. The CDR3 has 15 amino acids. V lost 3 bases, J lost 3 bases, and 6 bases stayed unmatched. The CDR3 protein is CASSWGPGGYNEQFF. The CDR3 DNA reads as TGCGCCAGCAGCTGGGGGCCAGGGGGCTACAATGAGCAGTTCTTC.

The V gene is TRBV9, the J gene TRBJ2-1, with D perhaps matching TRBD1 (5 bases). From germline, CDR1 is SGDLS and CDR2 YYNGEE. The CDR3 length is 13 residues. Trimming left V 0 bases short and J 10 bases short, with 11 bases between. CDR3 sequence: CASSVARVGEQFF. CDR3 nucleotides: TGTGCCAGCAGCGTAGCCAGGGTGGGAGAGCAGTTCTTC.

This clone came up a few times. Here the CDR3 DNA reads TGTGCCAGCAGCGTAGAGGGACAGGGGGGGACTGAAGCTTTCTTT. This translates into CASSVEGQGGTEAFF. This chain uses TRBV9 with TRBJ1-1; 11 nucleotides agree with TRBD1. The CDR3 extends over 15 amino acids. CDR1 and CDR2 from the germline V gene are SGDLS and YYNGEE. The V and J ends lost 0 bases and 5 bases, in that order; junction bases with no gene match: 3.

This clone came up a few times. CDR3 amino acids: CAWSLTSGSYEQYF. The CDR3 DNA reads as TGTGCCTGGAGCTTGACTAGCGGGAGTTACGAGCAGTACTTC. The rearrangement uses TRBV30 and TRBJ2-7, with 12 bases aligning to TRBD2. There are 14 residues in the CDR3. Trimming cost V 3 bases and J 4 bases; bases outside gene matches: 4. The germline CDR1 and CDR2 sequences are GTSNPN and SVGIG (reference sequence). Full variable domain (outside the CDR3, taken from reference TRBV30 and TRBJ2-7): SQTIHQWPATLVQPVGSPLSLECTVEGTSNPNLYWYRQAAGRGLQLLFYSVGIGQISSEVPQNLSASRPQDRQFILSSKKLLLSDSGFYLCAWSLTSGSYEQYFGPGTRLTVT.

Only a few counts were recorded for this clone. V is TRBV29-1 and J is TRBJ2-2; TRBD1 might be the D (6 bases). The germline V and J ends were trimmed by 7 bases and 1 base, with 13 bases remaining between them. Germline-derived CDR1 and CDR2 are SQVTM and ANQGSEA. The CDR3 is 14 amino acids. The CDR3 spells CSARQERNTGELFF. CDR3 in DNA: TGCAGCGCAAGACAGGAACGGAACACCGGGGAGCTGTTTTTT.

The chain uses TRBV7-7 and TRBJ2-1; TRBD2 agrees at 7 bases. This CDR3 has 15 amino acids. The V gene end was trimmed by 1 base and the J gene end by 9 bases; junction bases not matched to a gene: 9. Germline assignment: CDR1 SSHAT and CDR2 FNYEAQ (reference sequence). As DNA, the CDR3 is TGTGCCAGCAGCTTAGAGGGCGGGAGAGGAGGTGAGCAGTTCTTC. Its translation is CASSLEGGRGGEQFF.

This clone has only a few counts. The CDR3 loop is CASRRTQETQYF. CDR3 sequence (DNA): TGTGCCAGCAGGAGGACTCAAGAGACCCAGTACTTC. The chain is built from TRBV5-8 and TRBJ2-5, with a weak D call TRBD2 (5 bases). The V end was cut by 5 bases, the J end by 2 bases, with 7 bases between. CDR3 length equals 12 residues. Germline CDR1 reads SGHTS; CDR2 reads YDEGEE.

The CDR3 sequence is CASSMRGRQETQYF. The CDR3 coding sequence is TGTGCCAGTAGTATGCGGGGCAGACAAGAGACCCAGTACTTC. V usage is TRBV19 and J usage is TRBJ2-5; weak D call: TRBD2 (6 bases). Trimming cost V 3 bases and J 2 bases, with 10 bases left between them. The CDR3 consists of 14 residues. Germline assignment: CDR1 LNHDA and CDR2 SQIVND (reference sequence).

The table lists this clone with a few counts. This chain's CDR3 is CASNGGGGETEYF. CDR3 DNA: TGTGCCAGCAATGGCGGGGGAGGGGAGACGGAGTACTTC. The chain links TRBV28 to TRBJ2-7; TRBD2 matches at 7 bases. Trimming at V came to 7 bases and at J to 11 bases, leaving 14 bases not matched to a gene. The CDR3 length is 13 residues. The germline gives CDR1 MDHEN, CDR2 SYDVKM.